The text below deals with one T cell receptor (beta chain). Its antigen remains unidentified. Other DNA sequences in the same sample also yield this CDR3. The sample belongs to a study of shared clonotypes between healthy human individuals. General study points: The study drew on few donors, limiting represented genetic and exposure-history diversity.

This CDR3 is built from 15 residues. V lost 0 bases and J lost 1, with 11 bases in between. Germline CDR1 is SGHRS and CDR2 is YFSETQ. Methods used by the authors: Junction-only immunoSEQ sequences carried no quality scores, so filtering differed. Sequenced by immunoSEQ multiplex PCR; TCRdb stores in-frame clones only, minus some. That table furnishes V, J and clone size, whereas the DNA furnished D and trimming. In the table there are about 2 million clones, 85% to 95% of which are singletons. CD45RO-negative, CCR7-positively selected cells formed the naive CD8 fraction, excluding terminally differentiated effector memory CD45RA+ cells.

The chain employs TRBV5-1 and TRBJ2-7; perhaps TRBD1 as D (6 bases). This sequence was found in a man aged 18 to 29 in good health. Sequencing was carried out using naive CD8+ T cells sorted from blood. The CDR3 loop is CASSLAATGSYEQYF. Written as DNA, the CDR3 is TGCGCCAGCAGCTTGGCCGCGACAGGATCCTACGAGCAGTACTTC.